This T cell receptor (beta chain) was captured by sequencing in a study of blood T cell repertoires in COVID-19. Study context: Donors in the United States, Italy and Spain gave samples during acute or convalescent COVID-19.

Seattle researchers signed up patients amid active infection and tracked them longitudinally. Libraries were prepared by immunoSEQ multiplex PCR; TCRdb keeps only in-frame clonotypes and omits some of them. Of hundreds of thousands of clones listed, 75% to 90% were seen once; the top ten hold roughly 1%. Germline V gives CDR1 SEHNR, CDR2 FQNEAQ (reference sequence). The CDR3 consists of 11 residues. V lost 1 base to trimming and J lost 9 bases, with 4 bases between them. This TCR was sampled from a man in his late teens or twenties with COVID-19, enrolled during active disease. Material for sequencing was peripheral blood. The chain employs TRBV7-9 and TRBJ2-1; D remains unclear. CDR3: CASSLGSEQFF. Here the CDR3 DNA reads TGTGCCAGCAGCTTAGGGAGTGAGCAGTTCTTC.